This TCR beta chain is drawn from a study of early T cells in non-severe SARS-CoV-2 infection. Germline V gives CDR1 KGHDR, CDR2 SFDVKD. V lost 5 bases and J lost 0; bases outside the gene matches: 11. CDR3 length equals 20 residues. Individual cDNA molecules were tagged with unique molecular identifiers. TCRdb redid the calling of the 5' RACE reads with MiXCR, one entry per CDR3 protein. Found here are roughly 49,000 distinct CDR3 sequences, about 4.2% of them singletons; the top ten hold about 6%. This clonotype was observed many times. The source material was whole blood. The sequence was obtained from an adult who was a healthcare worker with PCR-confirmed SARS-CoV-2 infection or an uninfected control (not recorded which). This rearrangement joins TRBV24-1 to TRBJ2-1, with 14 bases fitting TRBD2. The CDR3 region has the DNA TGTGCCACCAGTGGGTTACCGGGACTAGCGGGAGTTAGCTCCTACAATGAGCAGTTCTTC. Protein: CATSGLPGLAGVSSYNEQFF.